Each of the 18 T cell receptor beta chains below was sequenced from the same sample in a study of blood T cell repertoires in COVID-19. The data were produced by immunoSEQ multiplex PCR, yet TCRdb's version contains in-frame clones alone and is incomplete. This table has fewer than 200,000 clones, approximately 88% appearing once. The sample was peripheral blood. The source is a woman in her fifties or sixties who had recovered from COVID-19.

This clone has only one observation. The CDR3 sequence is CASSQDGGAGNTIYF. CDR3 in DNA: TGCGCCAGCAGCCAAGACGGGGGGGCTGGAAACACCATATATTTT. This chain joins TRBV4-3 and TRBJ1-3; a possible D gene is TRBD1 (5 bases). The CDR3 spans 15 residues. V was cut by 0 bases and J by 2 bases, with 8 bases left in between. CDR1 is LGHNA and CDR2 is YSLEER in the germline V gene.

The rearrangement uses TRBV9 and TRBJ1-6, with 8 bases lining up with TRBD1. Germline V gene sequence: CDR1 SGDLS, CDR2 YYNGEE. J gave up 9 bases and V 4 bases, and 12 bases lay outside the gene matches. The CDR3 contains 16 residues. CDR3 sequence: CASSPRTGFEPSPLHF. In nucleotides, the CDR3 is TGTGCCAGCAGCCCGAGGACAGGGTTTGAACCTTCACCCCTCCACTTT. Looking up the rest from reference TRBV9 and TRBJ1-6 gives the full variable domain: DSGVTQTPKHLITATGQRVTLRCSPRSGDLSVYWYQQSLDQGLQFLIQYYNGEERAKGNILERFSAQQFPDLHSELNLSSLELGDSALYFCASSPRTGFEPSPLHFGNGTRLTVT.

The chain recombines TRBV6-2 or TRBV6-3 with TRBJ1-5; 8 bases agree with TRBD1. J was trimmed by 0 bases and V by 5 bases; bases with no gene match: 6. The CDR3 totals 16 residues. CDR1 and CDR2 (germline): MNHEY, SVGEGT. In DNA form, the CDR3 reads TGTGCCAGCAGTCAGGACAGGGCTTATAGCAATCAGCCCCAGCATTTT. It yields the protein CASSQDRAYSNQPQHF.

The chain employs TRBV5-4 and TRBJ2-5; D is possibly TRBD2 (5 bases). The CDR3 has 11 amino acids. The V gene lost 4 bases and the J gene lost 10 bases, with 11 bases spanning the gap. Germline loops: CDR1 SGHNT, CDR2 YYREEE (reference sequence). DNA for the CDR3: TGTGCCAGCAGCATTTCCCGGGGCCAGTACTTC. Protein sequence: CASSISRGQYF.

The gene calls are TRBV5-6 and TRBJ1-1; 7 nucleotides align to TRBD1. Germline trimming cut 4 bases from V and 4 bases from J; bases unmatched to any gene: 4. The CDR3 runs 13 residues. Germline assignment: CDR1 SGHDT and CDR2 YYEEEE. The CDR3 DNA reads TGTGCCAGCAGCCTTAGACAGGGCACTGAAGCTTTCTTT. It encodes CASSLRQGTEAFF.

This rearrangement joins TRBV3-1 (or the pseudogene TRBV3-2) to TRBJ2-5; TRBD2 might be the D (5 bases). Trimming shortened V by 4 bases and J by 5 bases, and 14 bases separated the two germline ends. The CDR3 covers 14 residues. Germline CDR1 and CDR2: LGHDT and YNNKEL (reference sequence). CDR3 sequence reads: CASSPLEVAETQYF. The CDR3 nucleotides are TGTGCCAGCAGCCCGCTTGAGGTAGCGGAGACCCAGTACTTC.

This chain joins TRBV28 and TRBJ2-7, with D maybe TRBD2 (6 bases). Germline V lookup: CDR1 MDHEN, CDR2 SYDVKM. CDR3 length: 16 amino acids. Trimming left V 6 bases short and J 1 base short, with 19 bases between. CDR3 DNA sequence: TGTGCCAGCAGCCGAATGGGGGGACGGGATTCCTACGAGCAGTACTTC. The encoded protein is CASSRMGGRDSYEQYF.

V gene TRBV3-1 (or the pseudogene TRBV3-2) combines with J gene TRBJ1-1; D not resolved. CDR1 LGHDT and CDR2 YNNKEL come from the germline V gene (reference sequence). The V gene lost 0 bases and the J gene lost 4 bases, with 12 bases spanning the gap. The CDR3 consists of 15 residues. In nucleotides, the CDR3 is TGTGCCAGCAGCCAAGAGCTGTGGAGTAGCACTGAAGCTTTCTTT. It encodes CASSQELWSSTEAFF.

CDR3 sequence (DNA): TGCGCCAGCAGCTTGGACGGACAGGGGAACTATGGCTACACCTTC. Translation gives CASSLDGQGNYGYTF. The rearrangement links TRBV5-1 to TRBJ1-2; TRBD1 matches 9 bases. CDR1 and CDR2 from the germline V gene are SGHRS and YFSETQ. After removal of 0 bases from V and 2 bases from J, the junction contained 2 bases not matched to a gene. The CDR3 loop spans 15 amino acids.

The count of this clone is one. This sequence joins TRBV28 and TRBJ2-7; tentative D call: TRBD1 (6 bases). This CDR3 is 15 amino acids long. Germline loops: CDR1 MDHEN, CDR2 SYDVKM. Between the trimmed V and J ends, which lost 2 bases and 2 bases, there was a span of 13 bases. The CDR3 protein is CASSLNTAGAYEQYF. The CDR3 bases are TGTGCCAGCAGTTTAAATACGGCAGGGGCCTACGAGCAGTACTTC. Variable domain in full (rest from reference TRBV28 and TRBJ2-7): DVKVTQSSRYLVKRTGEKVFLECVQDMDHENMFWYRQDPGLGLRLIYFSYDVKMKEKGDIPEGYSVSREKKERFSLILESASTNQTSMYLCASSLNTAGAYEQYFGPGTRLTVT.

This clone was observed a handful of times. The V gene is TRBV20-1, the J gene TRBJ2-7; no definite D call. Trimming took off 3 bases at V and 0 bases at J, with 6 bases between the two ends. Per germline, CDR1 DFQATT and CDR2 SNEGSKA (reference sequence). This CDR3 spans 12 amino acids. The CDR3 loop reads CSASYSSYEQYF. CDR3 nucleotide sequence: TGCAGTGCTAGTTATTCCTCCTACGAGCAGTACTTC.

For this clone: This sample includes further DNA sequences coding for the same CDR3. V gene TRBV9 combines with J gene TRBJ2-1; D call uncertain. V gave up 7 bases and J gave up 0 bases, with 11 bases separating them. Germline CDR1 reads SGDLS; CDR2 reads YYNGEE. This CDR3 comprises 14 residues. The CDR3 loop is CASRRLSSYNEQFF. The CDR3 bases are TGTGCCAGCCGGCGGCTCAGCTCCTACAATGAGCAGTTCTTC.

CDR3 in DNA: TGTGCCAGCAGGCCCCTGTCTATGCACGAGCAGTACTTC. It specifies CASRPLSMHEQYF. The chain recombines TRBV6-5 with TRBJ2-7; D remains ambiguous. The ends were cut back, 6 bases at V and 5 bases at J, with 14 bases in the middle. The CDR3 consists of 13 residues. CDR1 and CDR2 from the germline V gene are MNHEY and SVGAGI.

The CDR3 sequence: CASSQTADRAVNYGYTF. For the CDR3, the DNA is TGCGCCAGCAGCCAAACCGCAGACAGGGCCGTTAACTATGGCTACACCTTC. The rearrangement uses TRBV4-1 and TRBJ1-2; TRBD1 matches 7 bases. Germline trimming cut 2 bases from V and 1 base from J; bases unmatched to any gene: 10. The germline V gene encodes CDR1 MGHRA and CDR2 YSYEKL. The CDR3 length is 17 residues.

This clone has only one observation. V is TRBV18 and J is TRBJ1-2; the D gene is possibly TRBD1 (5 bases). The CDR3 has 15 amino acids. Germline V gives CDR1 KGHSH, CDR2 LQKENI. V was clipped by 2 bases and J by 3 bases, with 13 bases between them. The chain's CDR3 is CASSPKVTGDYGYTF. The CDR3 bases are TGTGCCAGCTCACCAAAGGTCACGGGGGACTATGGCTACACCTTC.

This clone has only a few counts. The chain combines TRBV20-1 with TRBJ2-2; 7 positions agree with TRBD1. The CDR3 sequence is 11 residues long. Germline lookup yields CDR1 DFQATT and CDR2 SNEGSKA (reference sequence). CDR3 sequence: CRRGQDGELFF. CDR3 nucleotide sequence: TGCAGGAGGGGGCAGGACGGGGAGCTGTTTTTT.

V gene TRBV5-4 combines with J gene TRBJ1-4, with 7 positions matching TRBD1. CDR3 length: 13 residues. Germline lookup yields CDR1 SGHNT and CDR2 YYREEE (reference sequence). V lost 6 bases to trimming and J lost 8 bases; unmatched junction nucleotides: 7. CDR3 in amino acids: CASTTGVGEKLFF. The DNA for the CDR3 is TGTGCCAGCACCACAGGGGTCGGGGAAAAACTGTTTTTT.

This sequence joins TRBV18 and TRBJ1-6; the D gene is possibly TRBD1 (5 bases). The CDR3 has 14 residues. Trimming left V 2 bases short and J 5 bases short, with 7 bases between. Germline V lookup: CDR1 KGHSH, CDR2 LQKENI. This CDR3 reads CASSPAGDNSPLHF. The CDR3 region has the DNA TGTGCCAGCTCACCAGCGGGGGATAATTCACCCCTCCACTTT.